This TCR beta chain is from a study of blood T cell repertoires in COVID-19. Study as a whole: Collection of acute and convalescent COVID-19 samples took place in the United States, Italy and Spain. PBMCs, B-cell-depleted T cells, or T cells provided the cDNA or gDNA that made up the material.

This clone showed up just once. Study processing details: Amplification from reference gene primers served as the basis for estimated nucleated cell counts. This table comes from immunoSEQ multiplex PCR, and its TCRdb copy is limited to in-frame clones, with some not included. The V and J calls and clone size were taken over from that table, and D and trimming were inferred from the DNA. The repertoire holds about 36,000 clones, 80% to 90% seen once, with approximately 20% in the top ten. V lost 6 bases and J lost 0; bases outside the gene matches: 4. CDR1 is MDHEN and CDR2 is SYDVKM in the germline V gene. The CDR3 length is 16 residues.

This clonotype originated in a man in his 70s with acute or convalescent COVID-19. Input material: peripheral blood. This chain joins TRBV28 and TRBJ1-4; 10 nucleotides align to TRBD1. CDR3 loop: CASRRTGGATNEKLFF. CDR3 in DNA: TGTGCCAGCAGAAGGACAGGGGGTGCAACTAATGAAAAACTGTTTTTT.